Below, 16 T cell receptor beta chains from the same sample are listed, as sequenced in a study of CD4 T cells in relation to SARS-CoV-2 and coronaviruses. The antigens these receptors bind are not known. Libraries were prepared by immunoSEQ multiplex PCR; TCRdb keeps only in-frame clonotypes and omits some of them. The sample includes some 19,000 clones, more than 60% of them seen just once. Before the COVID-19 pandemic, during about 2011-2019, CD4+ T cells were taken from unexposed donors. CD4+ T cells were isolated from the cells after 10 days of culture. Source material: CD4+ T cells from PBMCs, cultured in vitro. The source is a human donor in good health.

The CDR3 sequence: CASSLQLEQFF. The DNA of the CDR3 is TGTGCCAGCAGTTTACAGCTTGAGCAGTTCTTC. The chain is built from TRBV12-3 or TRBV12-4 and TRBJ2-1; D is undetermined. The CDR3 is 11 amino acids. The V end was cut by 2 bases, the J end by 9 bases, with 5 bases between.

V and J are TRBV5-1 and TRBJ2-3, with TRBD1 matching over 7 bases. J lost 1 base, V lost 6 bases, and 5 bases had no gene match. Per the germline V gene, CDR1 is SGHRS and CDR2 is YFSETQ. There are 14 residues in the CDR3. Here the CDR3 DNA reads TGCGCCAGCATGTGGACAGGAGGCACAGATACGCAGTATTTT. As protein: CASMWTGGTDTQYF.

The rearrangement uses TRBV6-5 and TRBJ1-1, with D possibly matching TRBD1 (5 bases). CDR3 size: 15 residues. V dropped 4 bases and J dropped 11 bases, with 23 bases sitting between them. The germline gives CDR1 MNHEY, CDR2 SVGAGI. CDR3 loop: CASSSSGGPQSYAFF. The DNA of the CDR3 is TGTGCCAGCAGTTCCTCCGGGGGACCTCAAAGTTACGCTTTCTTT.

This sequence joins TRBV10-3 and TRBJ2-3; D remains unclear. V lost 0 bases to trimming and J lost 0 bases, with 10 bases between them. There are 16 residues in the CDR3. Germline lookup yields CDR1 ENHRY and CDR2 SYGVKD. The CDR3 loop reads CAISESWRPSTDTQYF. The CDR3 nucleotides are TGTGCCATCAGTGAGTCGTGGCGGCCTAGCACAGATACGCAGTATTTT.

The V call is TRBV7-9, the J call TRBJ2-7; 10 bases map to TRBD1. The CDR3 covers 14 residues. Germline-derived CDR1 and CDR2 are SEHNR and FQNEAQ (reference sequence). V gave up 1 base and J gave up 10 bases; unmatched junction bases: 7. The CDR3: CASSLVSGQGPQYF. DNA for the CDR3: TGTGCCAGCAGCTTAGTTTCGGGACAGGGGCCCCAGTACTTC. The whole variable domain, filled in from reference TRBV7-9 and TRBJ2-7, reads DTGVSQNPRHKITKRGQNVTFRCDPISEHNRLYWYRQTLGQGPEFLTYFQNEAQLEKSRLLSDRFSAERPKGSFSTLEIQRTEQGDSAMYLCASSLVSGQGPQYFGPGTRLTVT.

The J gene is TRBJ2-6, the V gene TRBV7-2; weak D call: TRBD2 (6 bases). The length of the CDR3 is 19 residues. Germline values: CDR1 SGHTA, CDR2 FQGNSA. With 2 bases removed from V and 0 bases from J, the gap between germline ends came to 17 bases. CDR3 loop: CASSLYGGADFSGANVLTF. In DNA, the CDR3 is TGTGCCAGCAGCTTATACGGGGGAGCGGATTTCTCTGGGGCCAACGTCCTGACTTTC.

The chain links TRBV5-1 to TRBJ1-1; TRBD1 is a possible D gene (5 bases). CDR3 size: 13 residues. The germline V gene has CDR1 SGHRS and CDR2 YFSETQ. V was clipped by 5 bases and J by 8 bases, with 16 bases between them. CDR3: CASSFRGGDEAFF. Here the CDR3 DNA reads TGCGCCAGCAGTTTCCGGGGAGGGGACGAAGCTTTCTTT.

The chain couples TRBV11-2 to TRBJ2-1; D is possibly TRBD2 (7 bases). This CDR3 is 15 amino acids long. Germline values: CDR1 SGHAT, CDR2 FQNNGV. Trimming took 9 bases from V and 8 from J, leaving 23 bases between them. The CDR3 protein is CASSSWGGPGDEQFF. The CDR3, as DNA: TGTGCCAGTTCCAGTTGGGGGGGCCCTGGGGATGAGCAGTTCTTC. The full variable domain, its missing parts supplied by reference TRBV11-2 and TRBJ2-1, is EAGVAQSPRYKIIEKRQSVAFWCNPISGHATLYWYQQILGQGPKLLIQFQNNGVVDDSQLPKDRFSAERLKGVDSTLKIQPAKLEDSAVYLCASSSWGGPGDEQFFGPGTRLTVL.

Written as DNA, the CDR3 is TGTGCCAGCGGATACGAGCAGTACTTC. This gives the protein CASGYEQYF. The rearrangement links TRBV12-3 or TRBV12-4 to TRBJ2-7; the D is unclear. The CDR3 runs 9 residues. V was shortened by 8 bases and J by 4 bases, with 3 bases between the two germline ends.

J is TRBJ1-4 and V is TRBV18; D is perhaps TRBD1 (6 bases). Trimming took 0 bases from V and 7 from J, leaving 21 bases between them. The CDR3 is made up of 18 amino acids. Germline-derived CDR1 and CDR2 are KGHSH and LQKENI. CDR3 protein: CASSPPAGEGVLSEKLFF. The CDR3 nucleotides read TGTGCCAGCTCACCACCTGCGGGGGAGGGGGTCCTTAGTGAAAAACTGTTTTTT.

The V and J genes are TRBV6-1 and TRBJ1-5, with D perhaps TRBD1 (5 bases). This CDR3 has 14 amino acids. The germline V gene encodes CDR1 MNHNS and CDR2 SASEGT. V shed 3 bases and J shed 2 bases, with 8 bases lying between them. Here the CDR3 DNA reads TGTGCCAGCAGTGAGTGGGGGGGCAATCAGCCCCAGCATTTT. As protein: CASSEWGGNQPQHF.

The gene calls are TRBV27 and TRBJ1-6; 8 nucleotides agree with TRBD1. V was clipped by 4 bases and J by 7 bases; unmatched bases: 12. Per the germline V gene, CDR1 is MNHEY and CDR2 is SMNVEV (reference sequence). The CDR3 loop spans 17 amino acids. The CDR3 coding sequence is TGTGCCAGCAGTTCGACTATCTCCTCAGGGGGCAATTCACCCCTCCACTTT. This gives the protein CASSSTISSGGNSPLHF.

V usage is TRBV3-1 (or the pseudogene TRBV3-2) and J usage is TRBJ2-3, with 8 bases fitting TRBD2. Germline V gives CDR1 LGHDT, CDR2 YNNKEL (reference sequence). CDR3 length equals 15 residues. V lost 4 bases to trimming and J lost 1 base; unmatched junction nucleotides: 4. The CDR3 protein is CASSLSLAGTDTQYF. As DNA, the CDR3 is TGTGCCAGCAGCCTCTCACTAGCGGGCACAGATACGCAGTATTTT.

The chain employs TRBV7-8 and TRBJ1-5; D ambiguous. With 2 bases removed from V and 0 bases from J, the gap between germline ends came to 11 bases. The CDR3 sequence is 16 residues long. In germline, CDR1 is SGHVS, CDR2 FQNEAQ. CDR3 in DNA: TGTGCCAGCAGCTTACGAAGGGCCTATAGCAATCAGCCCCAGCATTTT. Amino acids: CASSLRRAYSNQPQHF.

The rearrangement uses TRBV5-1 and TRBJ1-6; D not certain. Germline CDR1 and CDR2: SGHRS and YFSETQ. Trimming left V 0 bases short and J 2 bases short, with 12 bases between. CDR3 length equals 17 residues. Here the CDR3 reads CASSLEAEQTYNSPLHF. In nucleotides, the CDR3 is TGCGCCAGCAGCTTGGAAGCTGAACAGACCTATAATTCACCCCTCCACTTT.

J is TRBJ2-7 and V is TRBV4-1; possibly TRBD1 for D (6 bases). Germline lookup yields CDR1 MGHRA and CDR2 YSYEKL. The V end lost 1 base, the J end lost 3 bases, and 16 bases lay between the germline ends. The CDR3 loop spans 16 amino acids. The CDR3 coding sequence is TGCGCCAGCAGCCAAGTCGGGGTGGGACACAGCTACGAGCAGTACTTC. Translated: CASSQVGVGHSYEQYF.